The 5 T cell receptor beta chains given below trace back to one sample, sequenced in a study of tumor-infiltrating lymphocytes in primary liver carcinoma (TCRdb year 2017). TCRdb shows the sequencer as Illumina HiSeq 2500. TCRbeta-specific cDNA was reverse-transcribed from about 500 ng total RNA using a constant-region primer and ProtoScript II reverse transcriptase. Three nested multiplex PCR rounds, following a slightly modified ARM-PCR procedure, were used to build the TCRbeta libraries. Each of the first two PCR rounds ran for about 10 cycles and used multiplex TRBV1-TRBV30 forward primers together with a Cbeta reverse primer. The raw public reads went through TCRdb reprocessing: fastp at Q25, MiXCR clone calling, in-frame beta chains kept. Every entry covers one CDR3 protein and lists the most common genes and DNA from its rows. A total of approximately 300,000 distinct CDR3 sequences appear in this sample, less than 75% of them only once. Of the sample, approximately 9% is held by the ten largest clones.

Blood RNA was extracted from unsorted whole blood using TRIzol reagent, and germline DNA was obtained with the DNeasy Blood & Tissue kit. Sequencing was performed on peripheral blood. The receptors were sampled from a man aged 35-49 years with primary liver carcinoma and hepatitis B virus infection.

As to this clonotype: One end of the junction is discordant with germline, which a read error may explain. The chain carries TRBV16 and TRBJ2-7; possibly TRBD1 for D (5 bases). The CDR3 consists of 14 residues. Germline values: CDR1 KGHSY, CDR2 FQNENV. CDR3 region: CARSQSSREDSLYF. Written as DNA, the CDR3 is TGTGCCAGGAGCCAATCAAGCAGGGAAGATTCGCTGTACTTC.

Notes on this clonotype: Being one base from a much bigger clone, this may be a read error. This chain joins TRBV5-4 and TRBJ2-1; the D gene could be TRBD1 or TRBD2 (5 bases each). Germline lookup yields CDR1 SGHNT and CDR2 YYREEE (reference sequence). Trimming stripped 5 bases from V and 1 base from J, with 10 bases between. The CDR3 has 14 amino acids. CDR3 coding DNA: TGTGCCAGCAGATCGGGACCTTCCTACAATGAGCAGTTCTTC. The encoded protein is CASRSGPSYNEQFF.

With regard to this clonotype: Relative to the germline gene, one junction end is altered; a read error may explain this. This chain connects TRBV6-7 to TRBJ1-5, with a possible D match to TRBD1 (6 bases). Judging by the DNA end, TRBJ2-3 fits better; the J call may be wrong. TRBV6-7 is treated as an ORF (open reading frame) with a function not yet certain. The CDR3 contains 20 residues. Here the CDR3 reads CASSYSDLPGHRRSNLPQYF. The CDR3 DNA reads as TGCGCCAGCAGTTACTCTGACTTACCGGGACACCGAAGGTCCAATCTGCCCCAGTATTTT.

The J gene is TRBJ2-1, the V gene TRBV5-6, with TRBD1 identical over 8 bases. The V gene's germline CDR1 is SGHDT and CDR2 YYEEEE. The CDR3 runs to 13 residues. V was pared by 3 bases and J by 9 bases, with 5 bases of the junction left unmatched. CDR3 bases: TGTGCCAGCAGCTGGACAGGGAACAGTGAGCAGTTCTTC. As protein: CASSWTGNSEQFF.

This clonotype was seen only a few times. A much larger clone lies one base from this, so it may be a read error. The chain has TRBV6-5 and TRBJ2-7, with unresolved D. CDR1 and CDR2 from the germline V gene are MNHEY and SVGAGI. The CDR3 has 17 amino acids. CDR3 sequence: CVSSYSLPGRTSYEQYF. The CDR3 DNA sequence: TGTGTCAGCAGTTACTCTCTTCCCGGACGGACGTCCTACGAGCAGTACTTC.